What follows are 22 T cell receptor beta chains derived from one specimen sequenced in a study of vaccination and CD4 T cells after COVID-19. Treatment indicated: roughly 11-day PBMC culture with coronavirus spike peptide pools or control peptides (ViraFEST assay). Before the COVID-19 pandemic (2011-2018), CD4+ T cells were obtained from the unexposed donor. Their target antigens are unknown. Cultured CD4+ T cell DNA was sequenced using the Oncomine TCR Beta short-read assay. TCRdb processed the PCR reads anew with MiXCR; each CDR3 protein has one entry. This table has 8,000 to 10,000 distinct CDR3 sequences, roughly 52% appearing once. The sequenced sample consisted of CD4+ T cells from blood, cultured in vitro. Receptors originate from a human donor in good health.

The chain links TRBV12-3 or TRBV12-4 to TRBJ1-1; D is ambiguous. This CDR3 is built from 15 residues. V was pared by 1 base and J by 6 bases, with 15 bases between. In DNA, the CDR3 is TGTGCCAGCAGTTTAGTGTCGGGCATTGGGGCTGAAGCTTTCTTT. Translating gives CASSLVSGIGAEAFF.

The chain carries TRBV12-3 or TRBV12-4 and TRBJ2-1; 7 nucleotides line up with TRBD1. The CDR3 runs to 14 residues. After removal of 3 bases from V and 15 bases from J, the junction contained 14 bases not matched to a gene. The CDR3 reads CASSFGQGVFSPFF. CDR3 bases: TGTGCCAGCAGTTTTGGGCAGGGGGTCTTTAGTCCGTTCTTC.

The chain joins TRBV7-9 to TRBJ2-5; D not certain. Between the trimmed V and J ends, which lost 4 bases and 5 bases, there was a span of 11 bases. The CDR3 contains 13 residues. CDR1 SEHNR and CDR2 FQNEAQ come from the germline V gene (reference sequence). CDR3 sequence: CASSSDLEETQYF. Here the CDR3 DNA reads TGTGCCAGCAGCTCGGACCTGGAGGAGACCCAGTACTTC. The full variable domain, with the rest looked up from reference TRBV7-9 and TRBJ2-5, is DTGVSQNPRHKITKRGQNVTFRCDPISEHNRLYWYRQTLGQGPEFLTYFQNEAQLEKSRLLSDRFSAERPKGSFSTLEIQRTEQGDSAMYLCASSSDLEETQYFGPGTRLLVL.

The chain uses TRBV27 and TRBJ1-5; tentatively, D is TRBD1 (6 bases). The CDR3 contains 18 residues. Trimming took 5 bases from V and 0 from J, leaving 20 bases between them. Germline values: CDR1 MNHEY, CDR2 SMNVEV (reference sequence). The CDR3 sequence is CASSPQAPGAYSNQPQHF. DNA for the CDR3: TGTGCCAGCAGTCCTCAAGCTCCGGGGGCTTATAGCAATCAGCCCCAGCATTTT.

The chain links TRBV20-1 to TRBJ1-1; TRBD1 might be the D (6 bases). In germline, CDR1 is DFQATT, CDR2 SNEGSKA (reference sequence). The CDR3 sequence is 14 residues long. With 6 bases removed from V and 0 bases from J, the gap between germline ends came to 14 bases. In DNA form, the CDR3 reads TGCAGTGCCACAAAGACAGGACTGAACACTGAAGCTTTCTTT. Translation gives CSATKTGLNTEAFF.

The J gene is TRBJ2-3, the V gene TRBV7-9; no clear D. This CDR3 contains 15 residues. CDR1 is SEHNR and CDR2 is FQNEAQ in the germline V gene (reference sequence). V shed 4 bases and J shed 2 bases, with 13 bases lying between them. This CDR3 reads CASSSLERNTDTQYF. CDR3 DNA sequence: TGTGCCAGCAGCTCCCTGGAGAGGAACACAGATACGCAGTATTTT.

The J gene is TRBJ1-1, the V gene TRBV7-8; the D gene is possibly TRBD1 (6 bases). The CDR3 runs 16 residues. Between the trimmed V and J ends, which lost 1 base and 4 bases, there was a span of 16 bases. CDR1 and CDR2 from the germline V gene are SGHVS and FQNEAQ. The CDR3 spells CASSLVTGGRGTEAFF. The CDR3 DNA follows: TGTGCCAGCAGCTTAGTTACTGGGGGCAGGGGCACTGAAGCTTTCTTT.

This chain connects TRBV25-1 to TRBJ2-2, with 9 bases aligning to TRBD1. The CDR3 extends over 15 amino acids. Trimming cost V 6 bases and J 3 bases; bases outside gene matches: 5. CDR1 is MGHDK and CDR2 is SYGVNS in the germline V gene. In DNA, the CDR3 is TGTGCCAGCAGGGTTGGGACAGGGTACACCGGGGAGCTGTTTTTT. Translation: CASRVGTGYTGELFF. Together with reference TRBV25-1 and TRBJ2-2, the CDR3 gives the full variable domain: EADIYQTPRYLVIGTGKKITLECSQTMGHDKMYWYQQDPGMELHLIHYSYGVNSTEKGDLSSESTVSRIRTEHFPLTLESARPSHTSQYLCASRVGTGYTGELFFGEGSRLTVL.

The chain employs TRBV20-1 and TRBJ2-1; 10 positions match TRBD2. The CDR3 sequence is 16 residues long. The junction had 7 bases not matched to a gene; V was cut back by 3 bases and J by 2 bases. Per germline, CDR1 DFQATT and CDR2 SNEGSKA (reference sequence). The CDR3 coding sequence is TGCAGTGCTAGGGATGAGCGGGAGGGACCCTACAATGAGCAGTTCTTC. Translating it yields CSARDEREGPYNEQFF.

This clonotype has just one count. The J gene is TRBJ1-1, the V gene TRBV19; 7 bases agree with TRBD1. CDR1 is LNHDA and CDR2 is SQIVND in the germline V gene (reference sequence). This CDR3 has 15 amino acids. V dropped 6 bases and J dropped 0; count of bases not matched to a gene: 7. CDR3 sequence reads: CASRTKGALNTEAFF. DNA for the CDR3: TGTGCCAGTAGGACGAAGGGGGCCTTGAACACTGAAGCTTTCTTT.

The CDR3, as DNA: TGCAGTGCTACCCAGGCGCTGCGGTCCACAGATACGCAGTATTTT. Translation gives CSATQALRSTDTQYF. This chain connects TRBV20-1 to TRBJ2-3; no clear D gene. There are 15 residues in the CDR3. Deletions cut 4 bases from V and 2 bases from J, with 16 bases between. The germline gives CDR1 DFQATT, CDR2 SNEGSKA (reference sequence).

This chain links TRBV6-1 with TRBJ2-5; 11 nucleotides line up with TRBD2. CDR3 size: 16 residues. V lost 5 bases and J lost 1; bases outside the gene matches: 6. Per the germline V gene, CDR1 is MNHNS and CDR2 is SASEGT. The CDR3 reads CASSPPGLAAQETQYF. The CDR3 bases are TGTGCCAGCAGTCCTCCGGGACTAGCGGCCCAAGAGACCCAGTACTTC.

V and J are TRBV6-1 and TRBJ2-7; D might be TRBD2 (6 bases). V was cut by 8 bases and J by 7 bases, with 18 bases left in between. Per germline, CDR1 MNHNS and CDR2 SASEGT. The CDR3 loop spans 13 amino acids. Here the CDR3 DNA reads TGTGCCAGCGGAATGGGGGGATTCGGTGAGCAGTACTTC. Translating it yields CASGMGGFGEQYF.

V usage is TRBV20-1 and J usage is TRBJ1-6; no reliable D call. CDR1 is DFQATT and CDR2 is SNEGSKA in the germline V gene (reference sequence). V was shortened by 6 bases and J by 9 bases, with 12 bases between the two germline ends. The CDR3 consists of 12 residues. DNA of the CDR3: TGCAGTGCCCAGGCCGACTTTTCACCCCTCCACTTT. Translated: CSAQADFSPLHF.

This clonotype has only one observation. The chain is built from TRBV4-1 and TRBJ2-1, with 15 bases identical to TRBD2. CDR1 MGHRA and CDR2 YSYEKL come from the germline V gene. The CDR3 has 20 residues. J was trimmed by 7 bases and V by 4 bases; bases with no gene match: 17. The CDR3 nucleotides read TGCGCCAGCAGCCTCCCCGGGGGAAGGACTAGCGGGAGGGCCGAGAATGAGCAGTTCTTC. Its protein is CASSLPGGRTSGRAENEQFF.

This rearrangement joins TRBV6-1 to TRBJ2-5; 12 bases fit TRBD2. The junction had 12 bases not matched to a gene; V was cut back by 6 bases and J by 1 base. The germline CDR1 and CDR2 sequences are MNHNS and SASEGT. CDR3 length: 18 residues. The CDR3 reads CASSREGLAGGSQETQYF. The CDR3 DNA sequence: TGTGCCAGCAGCCGAGAGGGGCTAGCGGGAGGGTCCCAAGAGACCCAGTACTTC.

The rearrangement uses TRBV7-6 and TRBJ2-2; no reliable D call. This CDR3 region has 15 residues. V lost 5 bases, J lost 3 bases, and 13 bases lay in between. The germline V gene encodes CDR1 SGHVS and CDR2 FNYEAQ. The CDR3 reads CASSRTWGDTGELFF. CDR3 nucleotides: TGTGCCAGCAGCCGAACTTGGGGTGACACCGGGGAGCTGTTTTTT.

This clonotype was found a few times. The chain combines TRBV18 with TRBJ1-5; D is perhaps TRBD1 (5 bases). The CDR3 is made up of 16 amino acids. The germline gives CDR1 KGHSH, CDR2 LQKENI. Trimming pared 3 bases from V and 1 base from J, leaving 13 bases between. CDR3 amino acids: CASSPRDYGSNQPQHF. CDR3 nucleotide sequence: TGTGCCAGCTCACCCCGGGACTATGGGAGCAATCAGCCCCAGCATTTT.

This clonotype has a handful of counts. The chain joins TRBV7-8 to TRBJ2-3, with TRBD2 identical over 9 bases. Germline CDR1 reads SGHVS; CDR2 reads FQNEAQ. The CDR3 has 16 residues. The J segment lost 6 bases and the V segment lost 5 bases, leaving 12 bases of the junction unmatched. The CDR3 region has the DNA TGTGCCAGCAGCCCCCCCCTGCGGGAGGGCCCGGATACGCAGTATTTT. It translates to CASSPPLREGPDTQYF.

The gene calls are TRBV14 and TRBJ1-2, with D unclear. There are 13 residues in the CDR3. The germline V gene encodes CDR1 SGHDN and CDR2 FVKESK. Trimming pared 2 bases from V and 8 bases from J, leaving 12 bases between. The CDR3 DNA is TGTGCCAGCAGCCAACACATGAATAAGGGCTACACCTTC. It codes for CASSQHMNKGYTF.

CDR3 sequence (DNA): TGTGCCAGTAGGGGGCCGGGACAGGGGGCTAACTATGGCTACACCTTC. Translated: CASRGPGQGANYGYTF. The rearrangement uses TRBV19 and TRBJ1-2; 11 nucleotides agree with TRBD1. Germline V gene sequence: CDR1 LNHDA, CDR2 SQIVND (reference sequence). V lost 6 bases, J lost 0 bases, and 6 bases stayed unmatched. This CDR3 has 16 residues.

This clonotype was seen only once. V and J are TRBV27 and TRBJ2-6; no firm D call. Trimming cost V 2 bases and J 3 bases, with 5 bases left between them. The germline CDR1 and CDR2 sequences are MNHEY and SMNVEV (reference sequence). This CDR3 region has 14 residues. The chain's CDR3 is CASSLIYGANVLTF. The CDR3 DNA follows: TGTGCCAGCAGTTTAATCTATGGGGCCAACGTCCTGACTTTC.